The 28 T cell receptor beta chains in this list originate from one sample, sequenced in a study of shared clonotypes between healthy human individuals. Sequencing was performed with immunoSEQ multiplex PCR; in TCRdb, only in-frame clones are kept and a portion is missing. Among approximately 2,000,000 clones listed, less than 95% were seen once. The sequencing sample was made of naive CD4+ T cells from PBMCs. As for subset: CD45RA+ positively selected. The receptor source for this set is a young man in good health. Some clones in this sample may be carry-over from other donors' samples.

DNA for the CDR3: TGTGCCAGCAGCCCTGGAGGGGCGGGATGGGGCAATGAGCAGTTCTTC. It codes for CASSPGGAGWGNEQFF. The V gene is TRBV9, the J gene TRBJ2-1; tentative D call: TRBD2 (6 bases). The CDR3 length is 16 residues. Per germline, CDR1 SGDLS and CDR2 YYNGEE. The V gene lost 4 bases and the J gene lost 6 bases, with 20 bases spanning the gap.

The sample holds one count of this clone. The V and J genes are TRBV9 and TRBJ1-4; a possible D gene is TRBD1 (5 bases). The CDR3 runs to 15 residues. Trimming took 3 bases from V and 7 from J, leaving 16 bases between them. From germline, CDR1 is SGDLS and CDR2 YYNGEE. The CDR3 loop reads CASSGLFSGGEKLFF. The CDR3 DNA sequence: TGTGCCAGCAGCGGGCTTTTCTCGGGGGGTGAAAAACTGTTTTTT.

V gene TRBV4-1 combines with J gene TRBJ2-3; 13 bases are a match to TRBD2. With V trimmed by 0 bases and J by 6 bases, 3 bases remained unmatched. This CDR3 is 16 amino acids long. Germline CDR1 and CDR2: MGHRA and YSYEKL. CDR3 nucleotide sequence: TGCGCCAGCAGCCAAGATACGACTAGCGGGAGGGATACGCAGTATTTT. Its protein product is CASSQDTTSGRDTQYF.

V and J are TRBV6-6 and TRBJ1-3; 7 nucleotides agree with TRBD1. The CDR3 has 14 residues. Germline V CDR1 and CDR2: MNHNY, SVGAGI (reference sequence). Germline trimming cut 6 bases from V and 7 bases from J; bases unmatched to any gene: 9. The CDR3 here is CASRTDREVNTIYF. In DNA, the CDR3 is TGTGCCAGCAGAACTGACAGGGAGGTTAACACCATATATTTT.

The chain recombines TRBV19 with TRBJ2-7; D unresolved. Between the trimmed V and J ends, which lost 5 bases and 6 bases, there was a span of 11 bases. The length of the CDR3 is 12 residues. Germline V lookup: CDR1 LNHDA, CDR2 SQIVND (reference sequence). The CDR3 sequence: CASSDVGSEQYF. CDR3 DNA sequence: TGTGCCAGTAGTGACGTTGGCAGCGAGCAGTACTTC.

V usage is TRBV6-1 and J usage is TRBJ2-5; D is possibly TRBD1 (6 bases). In germline, CDR1 is MNHNS, CDR2 SASEGT. This CDR3 comprises 15 residues. V was pared by 10 bases and J by 5 bases, with 23 bases between. This CDR3 reads CATAQGPISQETQYF. DNA for the CDR3: TGTGCCACCGCACAGGGCCCCATATCCCAGGAGACCCAGTACTTC.

V is TRBV9 and J is TRBJ2-3; possible D gene TRBD2, 6 bases. Germline V gene data show CDR1 as SGDLS and CDR2 as YYNGEE. The CDR3 consists of 16 residues. Trimming took off 4 bases at V and 0 bases at J, with 15 bases between the two ends. Written as DNA, the CDR3 is TGTGCCAGCAGCCCTCCAAGGACTACAAGCACAGATACGCAGTATTTT. The encoded protein is CASSPPRTTSTDTQYF.

This clone was recorded only once. The chain employs TRBV5-6 and TRBJ2-7, with D tentatively TRBD1 (5 bases). Germline CDR1 is SGHDT and CDR2 is YYEEEE. Trimming took 1 base from V and 4 from J, leaving 12 bases between them. CDR3 length: 14 amino acids. The CDR3, as DNA: TGTGCCAGCAGCTTGTGGGGCAAAAGTTACGAGCAGTACTTC. Translated, it gives CASSLWGKSYEQYF.

The V call is TRBV2, the J call TRBJ1-5; a possible D gene is TRBD1 (6 bases). V gave up 2 bases and J gave up 5 bases, with 10 bases separating them. The CDR3 length is 14 residues. Germline CDR1 and CDR2: SNHLY and FYNNEI. The CDR3, as DNA: TGTGCCAGCAGTGAAAGGACAGCTGATCAGCCCCAGCATTTT. Residues: CASSERTADQPQHF.

The V call is TRBV5-4, the J call TRBJ2-7; 8 nucleotides agree with TRBD2. The CDR3 covers 15 residues. With 2 bases clipped from V and 1 base from J, the junction kept 5 bases outside the gene matches. Looked up from germline, CDR1 is SGHNT and CDR2 is YYREEE (reference sequence). This chain's CDR3 is CASSFASGSSYEQYF. DNA for the CDR3: TGTGCCAGCAGCTTTGCCAGCGGGAGTTCCTACGAGCAGTACTTC.

This clone was picked up a small number of times. The sample holds other DNA sequences that translate to the same CDR3. The rearrangement joins TRBV30 to TRBJ1-1; D unresolved. The germline V gene has CDR1 GTSNPN and CDR2 SVGIG (reference sequence). The CDR3 is 13 residues long. Trimming removed 0 bases from V and 0 bases from J, with 5 bases in between. The CDR3 loop reads CAWSVALNTEAFF. Here the CDR3 DNA reads TGTGCCTGGAGTGTTGCTTTGAACACTGAAGCTTTCTTT.

In this sample, this clone turned up once. The chain has TRBV5-1 and TRBJ1-1, with TRBD1 as a possible D gene (5 bases). The CDR3 runs 15 residues. CDR1 is SGHRS and CDR2 is YFSETQ in the germline V gene. The V gene lost 0 bases and the J gene lost 0 bases, with 9 bases spanning the gap. CDR3 in amino acids: CASSLEGPLNTEAFF. The CDR3 coding sequence is TGCGCCAGCAGCTTGGAGGGGCCACTGAACACTGAAGCTTTCTTT.

J is TRBJ1-2 and V is TRBV5-8, with D unresolved. Germline assignment: CDR1 SGHTS and CDR2 YDEGEE. CDR3 length equals 12 residues. Trimming stripped 4 bases from V and 1 base from J, with 5 bases between. In DNA form, the CDR3 reads TGTGCCAGCAGCCACCTTAACTATGGCTACACCTTC. It codes for CASSHLNYGYTF.

The rearrangement joins TRBV5-1 to TRBJ2-7; tentatively, D is TRBD1 (5 bases). In germline, CDR1 is SGHRS, CDR2 YFSETQ. The CDR3 sequence is 13 residues long. Deletions cut 5 bases from V and 6 bases from J, with 15 bases between. The CDR3 DNA sequence: TGCGCCAGCAGGGGGTCCGTAGGGGTCGAGCAGTACTTC. Residues: CASRGSVGVEQYF. Variable domain in full (rest from reference TRBV5-1 and TRBJ2-7): KAGVTQTPRYLIKTRGQQVTLSCSPISGHRSVSWYQQTPGQGLQFLFEYFSETQRNKGNFPGRFSGRQFSNSRSEMNVSTLELGDSALYLCASRGSVGVEQYFGPGTRLTVT.

The rearrangement uses TRBV28 and TRBJ1-2; D ambiguous. Looked up from germline, CDR1 is MDHEN and CDR2 is SYDVKM. The length of the CDR3 is 15 residues. The V gene lost 6 bases and the J gene lost 8 bases, with 22 bases spanning the gap. The CDR3 protein is CASRYTRASGHGYTF. In nucleotides, the CDR3 is TGTGCCAGCAGATATACACGGGCCTCCGGTCACGGCTACACCTTC.

The chain uses TRBV18 and TRBJ2-7; D might be TRBD1 (6 bases). V lost 4 bases and J lost 5, with 21 bases in between. This CDR3 comprises 16 residues. Germline V gene sequence: CDR1 KGHSH, CDR2 LQKENI. The CDR3 here is CASSRLGANRADEQYF. The CDR3 nucleotides are TGTGCCAGCTCACGTTTGGGTGCTAACAGGGCTGACGAGCAGTACTTC.

The V call is TRBV5-1, the J call TRBJ2-7, with D tentatively TRBD1 or TRBD2 (5 bases each). V lost 4 bases and J 4 bases, leaving 18 bases between the germline ends. This CDR3 region has 15 residues. Germline CDR1 SGHRS, CDR2 YFSETQ. This CDR3 reads CASSLTGATGYEQYF. Here the CDR3 DNA reads TGCGCCAGCAGCCTAACCGGGGCCACGGGGTACGAGCAGTACTTC. The whole variable domain, filled in from reference TRBV5-1 and TRBJ2-7, reads KAGVTQTPRYLIKTRGQQVTLSCSPISGHRSVSWYQQTPGQGLQFLFEYFSETQRNKGNFPGRFSGRQFSNSRSEMNVSTLELGDSALYLCASSLTGATGYEQYFGPGTRLTVT.

The chain couples TRBV7-2 to TRBJ2-5; D remains unclear. The CDR3 runs to 15 residues. V was clipped by 0 bases and J by 2 bases, with 10 bases between them. Germline CDR1 reads SGHTA; CDR2 reads FQGNSA. DNA of the CDR3: TGTGCCAGCAGCTTAGCGGTACTCTCTCAAGAGACCCAGTACTTC. Encoded protein: CASSLAVLSQETQYF.

CDR3 region: CASSSPMAGESNTGELFF. CDR3 DNA: TGTGCCAGCAGCTCTCCTATGGCAGGGGAGTCGAACACCGGGGAGCTGTTTTTT. The V gene is TRBV7-9, the J gene TRBJ2-2, with D possibly being TRBD1 (6 bases). Trimming cost V 4 bases and J 0 bases, with 18 bases left between them. The CDR3 is 18 amino acids. The germline gives CDR1 SEHNR, CDR2 FQNEAQ (reference sequence).

The J gene is TRBJ2-7, the V gene TRBV2, with a weak D call TRBD1 (6 bases). The V end was cut by 6 bases, the J end by 0 bases, with 15 bases between. The CDR3 has 15 residues. CDR1 and CDR2 (germline): SNHLY, FYNNEI. CDR3 DNA: TGTGCCAGCAGACCCCCCAGGGACAACTCCTACGAGCAGTACTTC. Encoded protein: CASRPPRDNSYEQYF.

The chain employs TRBV6-1 and TRBJ2-7, with TRBD1 identical over 7 bases. V shed 8 bases and J 1 base; nucleotides not matched to a gene: 5. The germline CDR1 and CDR2 sequences are MNHNS and SASEGT. This CDR3 contains 13 residues. The CDR3, as DNA: TGTGCCAGCGGGACAGAAATATCCTACGAGCAGTACTTC. The encoded protein is CASGTEISYEQYF.

This clone was counted once. The chain employs TRBV19 and TRBJ2-2; TRBD2 is a possible D gene (5 bases). The CDR3 covers 14 residues. V lost 7 bases, J lost 3 bases, and 12 bases lay in between. Germline CDR1 and CDR2: LNHDA and SQIVND (reference sequence). The CDR3 nucleotides are TGTGCCAGTAAGTCCGGGATGGACACCGGGGAGCTGTTTTTT. Translation: CASKSGMDTGELFF.

The chain is built from TRBV25-1 and TRBJ2-3, with no clear D. Germline loops: CDR1 MGHDK, CDR2 SYGVNS. This CDR3 comprises 13 residues. V was cut by 3 bases and J by 3 bases, with 7 bases left in between. The CDR3 sequence is CASSETFTDTQYF. The DNA of the CDR3 is TGTGCCAGCAGTGAGACATTTACAGATACGCAGTATTTT.

The chain carries TRBV9 and TRBJ2-2, with D tentatively TRBD2 (6 bases). The ends were cut back, 3 bases at V and 9 bases at J, with 21 bases in the middle. CDR1 is SGDLS and CDR2 is YYNGEE in the germline V gene. There are 16 residues in the CDR3. The CDR3 nucleotides are TGTGCCAGCAGCGCGGACGCGGGGCCCGTGTTCCGGGAGCTGTTTTTT. Translation gives CASSADAGPVFRELFF.

This clone has a handful of counts. Additional DNA sequences in this sample encode the identical CDR3. The chain's CDR3 is CSVERGMNTEAFF. The CDR3 region has the DNA TGCAGCGTTGAGAGGGGAATGAACACTGAAGCTTTCTTT. The chain has TRBV29-1 and TRBJ1-1, with a tentative D call TRBD1 (5 bases). This CDR3 has 13 residues. V was cut by 3 bases and J by 0 bases, with 8 bases left in between. Germline values: CDR1 SQVTM, CDR2 ANQGSEA.

This clone occurred once. The chain joins TRBV11-3 to TRBJ2-1, with 10 bases lining up with TRBD1. J gave up 4 bases and V 5 bases, and 8 bases lay outside the gene matches. The germline V gene encodes CDR1 SGHNT and CDR2 YENEEA. The CDR3 is 16 amino acids. The DNA for the CDR3 is TGTGCCAGCAGCCAAAGAGGGGGACAGGGGTACAATGAGCAGTTCTTC. Residues: CASSQRGGQGYNEQFF.

In the case of this clone: Other DNA sequences in the same sample also yield this CDR3. The chain is built from TRBV28 and TRBJ2-7, with TRBD2 matching over 7 bases. The CDR3 loop spans 15 amino acids. J was trimmed by 0 bases and V by 3 bases; bases with no gene match: 5. Germline-derived CDR1 and CDR2 are MDHEN and SYDVKM. CDR3 sequence (DNA): TGTGCCAGCAGTTTGGGAGGGGCGAGCTCCTACGAGCAGTACTTC. Protein: CASSLGGASSYEQYF.

This rearrangement joins TRBV18 to TRBJ2-1; either TRBD1 or TRBD2 may supply D (5 bases each). Looked up from germline, CDR1 is KGHSH and CDR2 is LQKENI. The CDR3 length is 13 residues. V was pared by 1 base and J by 7 bases, with 8 bases between. The CDR3 loop reads CASSPQGRNEQFF. The CDR3 nucleotides are TGTGCCAGCTCACCACAGGGGAGAAATGAGCAGTTCTTC.